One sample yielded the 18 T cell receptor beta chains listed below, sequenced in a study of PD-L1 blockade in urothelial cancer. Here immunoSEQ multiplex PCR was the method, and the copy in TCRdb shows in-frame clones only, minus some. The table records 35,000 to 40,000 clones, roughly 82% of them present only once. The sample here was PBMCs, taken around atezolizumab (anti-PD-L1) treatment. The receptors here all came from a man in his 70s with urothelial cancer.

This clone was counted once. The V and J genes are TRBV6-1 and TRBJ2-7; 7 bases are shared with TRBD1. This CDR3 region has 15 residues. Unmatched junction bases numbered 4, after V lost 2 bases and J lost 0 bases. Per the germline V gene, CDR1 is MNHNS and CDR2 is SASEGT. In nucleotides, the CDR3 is TGTGCCAGCAGTGAACACTCAGGGGGCTCCTACGAGCAGTACTTC. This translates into CASSEHSGGSYEQYF.

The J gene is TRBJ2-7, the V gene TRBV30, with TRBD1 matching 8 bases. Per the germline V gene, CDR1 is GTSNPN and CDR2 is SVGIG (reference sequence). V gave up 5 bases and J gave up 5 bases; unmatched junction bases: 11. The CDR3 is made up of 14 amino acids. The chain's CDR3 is CAWDQAPRGHEQYF. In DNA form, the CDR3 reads TGTGCCTGGGACCAAGCTCCCAGGGGGCACGAGCAGTACTTC. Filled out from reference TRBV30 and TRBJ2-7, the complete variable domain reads SQTIHQWPATLVQPVGSPLSLECTVEGTSNPNLYWYRQAAGRGLQLLFYSVGIGQISSEVPQNLSASRPQDRQFILSSKKLLLSDSGFYLCAWDQAPRGHEQYFGPGTRLTVT.

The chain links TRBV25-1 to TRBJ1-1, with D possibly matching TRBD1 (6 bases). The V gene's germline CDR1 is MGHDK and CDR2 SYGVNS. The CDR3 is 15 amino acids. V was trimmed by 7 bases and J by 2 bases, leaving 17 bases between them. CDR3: CASKPTKGVNTEAFF. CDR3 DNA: TGTGCCAGCAAACCTACCAAGGGGGTAAACACTGAAGCTTTCTTT.

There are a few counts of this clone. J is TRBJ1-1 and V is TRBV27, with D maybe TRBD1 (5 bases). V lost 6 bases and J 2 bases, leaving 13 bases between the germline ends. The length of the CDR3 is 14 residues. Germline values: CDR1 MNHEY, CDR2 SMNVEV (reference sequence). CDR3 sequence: CASRGSGFNTEAFF. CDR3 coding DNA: TGTGCCAGCAGAGGATCAGGGTTTAACACTGAAGCTTTCTTT.

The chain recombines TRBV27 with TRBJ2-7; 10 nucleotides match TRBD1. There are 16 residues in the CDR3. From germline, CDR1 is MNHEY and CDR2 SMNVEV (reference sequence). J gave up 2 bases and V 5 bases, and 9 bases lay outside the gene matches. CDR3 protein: CASSRLGTGVTYEQYF. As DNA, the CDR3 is TGTGCCAGCAGTCGATTAGGGACAGGGGTGACCTACGAGCAGTACTTC.

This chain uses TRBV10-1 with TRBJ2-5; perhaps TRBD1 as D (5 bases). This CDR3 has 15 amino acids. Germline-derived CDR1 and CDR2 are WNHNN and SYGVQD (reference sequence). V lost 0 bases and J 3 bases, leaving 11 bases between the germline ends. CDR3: CASSESSRVKETQYF. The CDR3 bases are TGCGCCAGCAGTGAGTCTTCCAGGGTGAAAGAGACCCAGTACTTC.

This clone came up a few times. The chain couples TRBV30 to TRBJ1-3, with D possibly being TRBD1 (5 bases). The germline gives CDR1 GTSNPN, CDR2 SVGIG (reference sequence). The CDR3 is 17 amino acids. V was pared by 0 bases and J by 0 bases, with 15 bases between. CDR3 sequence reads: CAWSVQGGTLSGNTIYF. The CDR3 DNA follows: TGTGCCTGGAGTGTACAAGGCGGGACCCTCTCTGGAAACACCATATATTTT.

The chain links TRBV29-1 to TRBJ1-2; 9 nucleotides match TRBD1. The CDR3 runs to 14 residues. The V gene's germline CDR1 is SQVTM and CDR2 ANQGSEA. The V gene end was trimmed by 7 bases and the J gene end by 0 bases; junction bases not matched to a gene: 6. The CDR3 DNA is TGCAGCGCTACGACAGGGGGAGCTAACTATGGCTACACCTTC. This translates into CSATTGGANYGYTF.

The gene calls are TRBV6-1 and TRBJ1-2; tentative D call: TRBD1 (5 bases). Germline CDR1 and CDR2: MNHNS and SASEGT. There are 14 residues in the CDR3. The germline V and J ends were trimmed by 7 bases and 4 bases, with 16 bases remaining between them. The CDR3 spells CASTGGGAGYGYTF. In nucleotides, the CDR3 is TGTGCCAGCACCGGTGGAGGGGCCGGCTATGGCTACACCTTC.

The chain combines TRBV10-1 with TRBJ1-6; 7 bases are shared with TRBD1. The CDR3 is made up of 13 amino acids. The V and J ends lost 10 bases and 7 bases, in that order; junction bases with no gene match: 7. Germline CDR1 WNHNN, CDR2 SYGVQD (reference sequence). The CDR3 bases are TGCGCCATCATGGACAGGCAAAATTCACCCCTCCACTTT. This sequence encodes CAIMDRQNSPLHF.

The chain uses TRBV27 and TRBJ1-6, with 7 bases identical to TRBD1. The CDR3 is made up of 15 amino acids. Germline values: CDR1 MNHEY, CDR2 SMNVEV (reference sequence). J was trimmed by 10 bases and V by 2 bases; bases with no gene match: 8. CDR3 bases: TGTGCCAGCAGTTTACGAGACAGGGTAGACTCACCCCTCCACTTT. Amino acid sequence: CASSLRDRVDSPLHF.

The CDR3 here is CASSLEGMGEAFF. The CDR3 DNA follows: TGTGCCAGCAGTTTGGAGGGGATGGGTGAAGCTTTCTTT. The chain carries TRBV28 and TRBJ1-1, with a tentative D call TRBD1 (5 bases). V was trimmed by 3 bases and J by 7 bases, leaving 12 bases between them. The V gene's germline CDR1 is MDHEN and CDR2 SYDVKM. This CDR3 contains 13 residues. Looking up the rest from reference TRBV28 and TRBJ1-1 gives the full variable domain: DVKVTQSSRYLVKRTGEKVFLECVQDMDHENMFWYRQDPGLGLRLIYFSYDVKMKEKGDIPEGYSVSREKKERFSLILESASTNQTSMYLCASSLEGMGEAFFGQGTRLTVV.

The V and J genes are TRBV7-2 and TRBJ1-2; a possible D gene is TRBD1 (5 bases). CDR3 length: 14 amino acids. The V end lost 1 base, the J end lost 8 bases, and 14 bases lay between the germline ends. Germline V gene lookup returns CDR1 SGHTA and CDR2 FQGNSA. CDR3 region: CASSLVRTLGGYTF. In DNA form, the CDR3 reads TGTGCCAGCAGCTTAGTCCGGACACTGGGGGGCTACACCTTC.

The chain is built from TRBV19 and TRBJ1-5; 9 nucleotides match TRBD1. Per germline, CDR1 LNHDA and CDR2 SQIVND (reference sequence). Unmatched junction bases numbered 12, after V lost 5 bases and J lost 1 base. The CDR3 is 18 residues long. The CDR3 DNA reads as TGTGCCAGTAGTTCCCGTTACGACAGGGGGATGAGCAATCAGCCCCAGCATTTT. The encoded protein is CASSSRYDRGMSNQPQHF.

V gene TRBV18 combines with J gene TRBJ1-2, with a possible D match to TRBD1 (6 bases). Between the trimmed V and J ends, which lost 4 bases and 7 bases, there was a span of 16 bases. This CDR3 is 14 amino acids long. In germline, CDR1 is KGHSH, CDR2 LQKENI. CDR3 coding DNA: TGTGCCAGCTCACAGGGATACAGGGATGGTGGCTACACCTTC. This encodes CASSQGYRDGGYTF.

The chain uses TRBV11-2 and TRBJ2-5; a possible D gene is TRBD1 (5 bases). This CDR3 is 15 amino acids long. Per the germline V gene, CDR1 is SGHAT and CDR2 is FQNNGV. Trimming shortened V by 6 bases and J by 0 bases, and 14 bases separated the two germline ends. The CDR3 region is CASSLLLTDQETQYF. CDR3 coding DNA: TGTGCCAGCAGTCTCCTCCTGACAGACCAAGAGACCCAGTACTTC.

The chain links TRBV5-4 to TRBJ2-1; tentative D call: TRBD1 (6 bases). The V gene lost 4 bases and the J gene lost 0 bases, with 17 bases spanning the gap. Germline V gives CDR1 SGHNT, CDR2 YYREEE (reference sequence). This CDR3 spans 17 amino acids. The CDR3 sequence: CASSQGKGVSSYNEQFF. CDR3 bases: TGTGCCAGCAGCCAGGGGAAGGGGGTAAGCTCCTACAATGAGCAGTTCTTC.

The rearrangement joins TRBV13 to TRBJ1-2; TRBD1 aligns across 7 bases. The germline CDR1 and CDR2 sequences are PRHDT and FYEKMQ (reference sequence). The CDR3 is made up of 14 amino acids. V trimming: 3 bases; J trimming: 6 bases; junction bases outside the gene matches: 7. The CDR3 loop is CASSFTRDSDGYTF. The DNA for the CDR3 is TGTGCCAGCAGCTTCACAAGGGACAGTGATGGCTACACCTTC. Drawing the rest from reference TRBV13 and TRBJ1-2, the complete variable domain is AAGVIQSPRHLIKEKRETATLKCYPIPRHDTVYWYQQGPGQDPQFLISFYEKMQSDKGSIPDRFSAQQFSDYHSELNMSSLELGDSALYFCASSFTRDSDGYTFGSGTRLTVV.